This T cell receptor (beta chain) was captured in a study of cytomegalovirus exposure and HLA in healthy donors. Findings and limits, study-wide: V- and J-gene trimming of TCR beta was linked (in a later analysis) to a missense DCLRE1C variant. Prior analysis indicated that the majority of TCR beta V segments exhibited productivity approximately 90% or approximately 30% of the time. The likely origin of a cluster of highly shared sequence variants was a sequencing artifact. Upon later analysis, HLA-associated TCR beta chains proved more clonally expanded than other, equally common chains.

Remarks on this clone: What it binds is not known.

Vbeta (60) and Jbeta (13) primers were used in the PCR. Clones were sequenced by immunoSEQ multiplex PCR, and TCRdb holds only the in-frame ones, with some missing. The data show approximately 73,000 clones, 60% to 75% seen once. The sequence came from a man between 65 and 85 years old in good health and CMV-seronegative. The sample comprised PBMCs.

The CDR3 DNA reads TGTGCCAGCGAGGTGAGTCCCTCCTACGAGCAGTACTTC. As protein: CASEVSPSYEQYF. V gene TRBV6-1 combines with J gene TRBJ2-7; D remains ambiguous. Per germline, CDR1 MNHNS and CDR2 SASEGT. This CDR3 has 13 residues. Between the trimmed V and J ends, which lost 8 bases and 0 bases, there was a span of 11 bases.